These 18 T cell receptor beta chains originate from one sample sequenced in a study of blood T cell repertoires in COVID-19 (dated by TCRdb to the early 2020s). The library was prepared using the immunoSEQ multiplex PCR assay. TCRdb provides this immuneACCESS table in a form limited to in-frame rearrangements. Some clones are lacking; in checked studies, under half of them reflect an unresolved V gene, and why the rest are absent is not known. This sample has 150,000 to 180,000 clones in its table, and about 85% of those were observed once. Roughly 8.3% of the sample belongs to the ten largest clones. The sequenced sample consisted of peripheral blood. These receptors were obtained from an older woman with COVID-19, enrolled during active disease.

The gene calls are TRBV7-3 and TRBJ1-2; TRBD1 matches 9 bases. Germline CDR1 SGHTA, CDR2 FQGTGA. This CDR3 has 17 amino acids. Losses at the gene ends were 0 bases for V and 3 bases for J; bases not matched to a gene: 8. In nucleotides, the CDR3 is TGTGCCAGCAGCTTAACGGGACAGGGATATGAAGACTATGGCTACACCTTC. Protein: CASSLTGQGYEDYGYTF.

This chain uses TRBV10-3 with TRBJ2-1; 7 nucleotides match TRBD1. The CDR3 sequence is 16 residues long. With V trimmed by 3 bases and J by 7 bases, 12 bases remained unmatched. CDR1 is ENHRY, CDR2 SYGVKD, per germline. CDR3 in amino acids: CAISDPGQALSNEQFF. The CDR3 DNA follows: TGTGCCATCAGTGACCCTGGACAGGCTCTCTCTAATGAGCAGTTCTTC.

This chain joins TRBV7-3 and TRBJ1-3; D not certain. The CDR3 has 14 amino acids. V lost 0 bases and J lost 4, with 7 bases in between. Germline CDR1 SGHTA, CDR2 FQGTGA. This CDR3 is CASSLTSLGNTIYF. The CDR3 DNA reads as TGTGCCAGCAGCTTAACGAGCCTCGGAAACACCATATATTTT.

V is TRBV12-3 or TRBV12-4 and J is TRBJ2-1, with D uncertain. Between the trimmed V and J ends, which lost 3 bases and 8 bases, there was a span of 5 bases. The CDR3 consists of 11 residues. The DNA for the CDR3 is TGTGCCAGCAGTTTTTTAGATGAGCAGTTCTTC. Residues: CASSFLDEQFF.

The chain has TRBV6-4 and TRBJ2-1; 9 positions agree with TRBD2. V lost 3 bases, J lost 12 bases, and 6 bases stayed unmatched. The germline V gene has CDR1 MRHNA and CDR2 SNTAGT. The CDR3 covers 13 residues. The chain's CDR3 is CASSDISGSGQFF. CDR3 coding DNA: TGTGCCAGCAGTGATATTAGCGGGAGCGGGCAGTTCTTC.

This clone appeared a single time. This chain joins TRBV7-9 and TRBJ1-2; D perhaps matches TRBD1 (5 bases). Trimming took 3 bases from V and 4 from J, leaving 12 bases between them. Germline V lookup: CDR1 SEHNR, CDR2 FQNEAQ (reference sequence). The CDR3 is made up of 14 amino acids. This CDR3 is CASSFADRFYGYTF. The CDR3 nucleotides read TGTGCCAGCAGCTTCGCCGACAGATTCTATGGCTACACCTTC.

This chain joins TRBV10-3 and TRBJ2-7, with 12 positions matching TRBD1. The V gene's germline CDR1 is ENHRY and CDR2 SYGVKD. V gave up 2 bases and J gave up 5 bases; unmatched junction bases: 4. The CDR3 loop spans 15 amino acids. CDR3 sequence: CAISEGDRGLNEQYV. The CDR3 DNA reads TGTGCCATCAGTGAGGGGGACAGGGGGCTCAACGAGCAGTACGTC.

The rearrangement uses TRBV10-3 and TRBJ2-3; TRBD2 matches 13 bases. This CDR3 region has 17 residues. With V trimmed by 0 bases and J by 7 bases, 7 bases remained unmatched. Germline V gene data show CDR1 as ENHRY and CDR2 as SYGVKD. This CDR3 reads CAISESATSGGPNTQYF. In nucleotides, the CDR3 is TGTGCCATCAGTGAGTCCGCGACTAGCGGGGGGCCGAATACGCAGTATTTT.

The V gene is TRBV30, the J gene TRBJ1-5; TRBD1 matches at 8 bases. This CDR3 has 13 residues. Germline loops: CDR1 GTSNPN, CDR2 SVGIG (reference sequence). J gave up 6 bases and V 1 base, and 2 bases lay outside the gene matches. As DNA, the CDR3 is TGTGCCTGGAGTGCAGGGGGCGGTCAGCCCCAGCATTTT. It codes for CAWSAGGGQPQHF.

This clone was recorded once. The chain recombines TRBV19 with TRBJ1-6; 11 bases are shared with TRBD1. J lost 10 bases, V lost 9 bases, and 5 bases had no gene match. The germline gives CDR1 LNHDA, CDR2 SQIVND (reference sequence). The CDR3 has 13 amino acids. The CDR3 DNA reads as TGTGCCAGCGGCGGGACAGGGGGATCACCCCTCCACTTT. It yields the protein CASGGTGGSPLHF.

The chain links TRBV2 to TRBJ1-1; tentatively, D is TRBD1 (6 bases). CDR1 and CDR2 (germline): SNHLY, FYNNEI. CDR3 length equals 13 residues. Trimming cost V 6 bases and J 1 base, with 9 bases left between them. The CDR3 DNA follows: TGTGCCAGCAGCTCGGACAGGAACACTGAAGCTTTCTTT. Translation gives CASSSDRNTEAFF.

The chain has TRBV19 and TRBJ1-3, with D hard to call. With 6 bases removed from V and 0 bases from J, the gap between germline ends came to 12 bases. Germline CDR1 reads LNHDA; CDR2 reads SQIVND (reference sequence). The CDR3 runs 15 residues. CDR3 region: CASRIRGSSGNTIYF. CDR3 bases: TGTGCCAGTAGGATCCGGGGAAGCTCTGGAAACACCATATATTTT.

The genes are TRBV6-1 and TRBJ2-1; D perhaps matches TRBD1 (5 bases). The germline V gene encodes CDR1 MNHNS and CDR2 SASEGT. Deletions cut 0 bases from V and 0 bases from J, with 9 bases between. The CDR3 has 16 residues. CDR3 sequence: CASSEAGASSYNEQFF. In DNA, the CDR3 is TGTGCCAGCAGTGAAGCAGGGGCTAGCTCCTACAATGAGCAGTTCTTC.

This clone was seen a handful of times. The genes are TRBV27 and TRBJ1-5; D gene unclear. The V end was cut by 2 bases, the J end by 2 bases, with 13 bases between. The germline V gene has CDR1 MNHEY and CDR2 SMNVEV (reference sequence). There are 16 residues in the CDR3. The CDR3 loop reads CASSLNGLRGNQPQHF. The CDR3 DNA reads as TGTGCCAGCAGTTTAAACGGCCTGCGGGGCAATCAGCCCCAGCATTTT.

The chain is built from TRBV7-9 and TRBJ2-1; D remains unclear. Germline lookup yields CDR1 SEHNR and CDR2 FQNEAQ (reference sequence). CDR3 length: 12 residues. Trimming took off 5 bases at V and 6 bases at J, with 8 bases between the two ends. The CDR3 here is CASSPTSNEQFF. Written as DNA, the CDR3 is TGTGCCAGCAGCCCAACATCCAATGAGCAGTTCTTC.

The chain employs TRBV2 and TRBJ1-1; 9 bases line up with TRBD1. The CDR3 sequence is 14 residues long. Germline-derived CDR1 and CDR2 are SNHLY and FYNNEI. V lost 6 bases and J lost 0; bases outside the gene matches: 2. The CDR3, as DNA: TGTGCCAGCAGGGGACAGGGAATGAACACTGAAGCTTTCTTT. It translates to CASRGQGMNTEAFF.

The chain uses TRBV7-9 and TRBJ1-2, with 10 nucleotides matching TRBD1. The CDR3 totals 14 residues. The V and J ends lost 5 bases and 4 bases, in that order; junction bases with no gene match: 4. Germline CDR1 SEHNR, CDR2 FQNEAQ (reference sequence). CDR3 in DNA: TGTGCCAGCAGCCGACAGGGGGCCGGCTATGGCTACACCTTC. Its protein is CASSRQGAGYGYTF.

The rearrangement links TRBV6-2 or TRBV6-3 to TRBJ2-7; perhaps TRBD2 as D (6 bases). Germline V gives CDR1 MNHEY, CDR2 SVGEGT. This CDR3 has 15 amino acids. Trimming removed 5 bases from V and 4 bases from J, with 18 bases in between. DNA for the CDR3: TGTGCCAGCAGTAAGGGACTCAAGTCGGTATACGAGCAGTACGTC. It translates to CASSKGLKSVYEQYV.